This passage covers 18 T cell receptor beta chains from one sample sequenced in a study of cytomegalovirus exposure and HLA in healthy donors. Both 60 Vbeta primers and 13 Jbeta primers went into the PCR. Produced via immunoSEQ multiplex PCR; TCRdb's table is partial and in-frame only. The sample carries roughly 190,000 clones, 60% to 85% recorded once. The material sequenced was PBMCs. All receptors derive from a woman under 30 in good health and CMV-seronegative.

This rearrangement joins TRBV10-3 to TRBJ1-5, with TRBD1 as a possible D gene (5 bases). The CDR3 consists of 14 residues. CDR1 is ENHRY, CDR2 SYGVKD, per germline. Trimming took off 0 bases at V and 4 bases at J, with 7 bases between the two ends. As DNA, the CDR3 is TGTGCCATCAGTGAGTCGGGGCAGAATCAGCCCCAGCATTTT. Translated, it gives CAISESGQNQPQHF.

V usage is TRBV2 and J usage is TRBJ2-5; 7 bases agree with TRBD1. Germline CDR1 is SNHLY and CDR2 is FYNNEI. V lost 7 bases to trimming and J lost 4 bases; unmatched junction nucleotides: 18. This CDR3 spans 17 amino acids. As DNA, the CDR3 is TGTGCCAGCACCCTCCCACCGCAGGGGGTTGCTGGAGAGACCCAGTACTTC. Residues: CASTLPPQGVAGETQYF.

V gene TRBV9 combines with J gene TRBJ2-7, with TRBD2 matching 11 bases. V lost 3 bases to trimming and J lost 4 bases; unmatched junction nucleotides: 6. Germline V gene data show CDR1 as SGDLS and CDR2 as YYNGEE. The CDR3 spans 15 residues. The CDR3 reads CASSATGTSGYEQYF. The DNA for the CDR3 is TGTGCCAGCAGCGCCACCGGGACTAGCGGTTACGAGCAGTACTTC. Together with reference TRBV9 and TRBJ2-7, the CDR3 gives the full variable domain: DSGVTQTPKHLITATGQRVTLRCSPRSGDLSVYWYQQSLDQGLQFLIQYYNGEERAKGNILERFSAQQFPDLHSELNLSSLELGDSALYFCASSATGTSGYEQYFGPGTRLTVT.

The chain has TRBV29-1 and TRBJ2-5, with a possible D match to TRBD2 (5 bases). The DNA end is a closer match to TRBJ2-7, so the J assignment may be wrong. Germline V gives CDR1 SQVTM, CDR2 ANQGSEA. This CDR3 has 12 amino acids. The CDR3 is CSVVPGSYEQYF. CDR3 nucleotide sequence: TGCAGCGTTGTTCCGGGGTCGTACGAGCAGTACTTC.

The gene calls are TRBV7-8 and TRBJ2-7; 9 positions match TRBD1. From germline, CDR1 is SGHVS and CDR2 FQNEAQ. V lost 5 bases, J lost 1 base, and 9 bases stayed unmatched. This CDR3 region has 16 residues. The CDR3 is CASSPQGATSSYEQYF. The DNA for the CDR3 is TGTGCCAGCAGCCCACAGGGGGCGACGTCTTCCTACGAGCAGTACTTC. Full variable domain (remainder filled in from reference TRBV7-8 and TRBJ2-7): GAGVSQSPRYKVAKRGQDVALRCDPISGHVSLFWYQQALGQGPEFLTYFQNEAQLDKSGLPSDRFFAERPEGSVSTLKIQRTQQEDSAVYLCASSPQGATSSYEQYFGPGTRLTVT.

The J gene is TRBJ2-5, the V gene TRBV7-6; weak D call: TRBD1 (6 bases). The germline V gene encodes CDR1 SGHVS and CDR2 FNYEAQ. This CDR3 is 16 amino acids long. The germline V and J ends were trimmed by 3 bases and 2 bases, with 16 bases remaining between them. CDR3 DNA: TGTGCCAGCAGCTTTTCGACCGGGACACTACAAGAGACCCAGTACTTC. Translated, it gives CASSFSTGTLQETQYF.

This rearrangement joins TRBV7-2 to TRBJ2-5; the D call may be TRBD1 or TRBD2 (6 bases each). The J call may be in error: the DNA end matches TRBJ2-7 better. Germline V gene data show CDR1 as SGHTA and CDR2 as FQGNSA. This CDR3 is 14 amino acids long. The CDR3 is CASSKLEGAYEQYF. The DNA for the CDR3 is TGTGCCAGCAGTAAGTTGGAGGGGGCCTACGAGCAGTACTTC.

This chain links TRBV6-5 with TRBJ2-5, with D perhaps TRBD2 (6 bases). CDR3 length equals 14 residues. Germline V gives CDR1 MNHEY, CDR2 SVGAGI. V lost 0 bases, J lost 5 bases, and 10 bases lay in between. The CDR3 sequence is CASSYSGGWETQYF. The CDR3 DNA reads TGTGCCAGCAGTTACTCGGGGGGTTGGGAGACCCAGTACTTC.

This clone has more than one count but fewer than ten. This chain uses TRBV10-3 with TRBJ2-6; no definite D call. Germline values: CDR1 ENHRY, CDR2 SYGVKD. There are 14 residues in the CDR3. V lost 6 bases, J lost 0 bases, and 6 bases lay in between. The CDR3 sequence is CAISVSSGANVLTF. The CDR3 DNA is TGTGCCATCAGCGTCAGCTCTGGGGCCAACGTCCTGACTTTC.

The chain joins TRBV4-2 to TRBJ2-2, with unresolved D. The CDR3 loop spans 15 amino acids. The germline CDR1 and CDR2 sequences are LGHNA and YNFKEQ. Trimming left V 0 bases short and J 1 base short, with 6 bases between. The chain's CDR3 is CASSQDLENTGELFF. The DNA of the CDR3 is TGTGCCAGCAGCCAAGATTTAGAGAACACCGGGGAGCTGTTTTTT.

This clone was counted between two and nine times. The chain employs TRBV5-1 and TRBJ2-7; 7 bases match TRBD1. Germline trimming cut 3 bases from V and 3 bases from J; bases unmatched to any gene: 3. Per germline, CDR1 SGHRS and CDR2 YFSETQ. This CDR3 has 13 residues. In DNA form, the CDR3 reads TGCGCCAGCAGCTCCCGGGACAGCTACGAGCAGTACTTC. Encoded protein: CASSSRDSYEQYF.

In its sample, this clone was seen once. This chain uses TRBV6-5 with TRBJ2-5, with D possibly matching TRBD2 (6 bases). Trimming cost V 2 bases and J 4 bases, with 17 bases left between them. CDR3 length: 16 amino acids. Germline loops: CDR1 MNHEY, CDR2 SVGAGI. Here the CDR3 reads CASSYPGTRGGETQYF. The CDR3 DNA reads as TGTGCCAGCAGTTACCCCGGGACTCGTGGGGGAGAGACCCAGTACTTC.

This chain joins TRBV29-1 and TRBJ1-1, with TRBD1 as a possible D gene (5 bases). Trimming pared 4 bases from V and 1 base from J, leaving 10 bases between. Germline V lookup: CDR1 SQVTM, CDR2 ANQGSEA. This CDR3 is built from 13 residues. The DNA for the CDR3 is TGCAGCGTTGCGGTAGACAGGAACACTGAAGCTTTCTTT. It codes for CSVAVDRNTEAFF.

This clone was picked up one time. The chain uses TRBV7-3 and TRBJ2-5; TRBD2 agrees at 7 bases. The CDR3 has 14 residues. The trim removed 3 bases at V and 5 bases at J, leaving 6 bases unmatched. CDR1 and CDR2 (germline): SGHTA, FQGTGA. CDR3 bases: TGTGCCAGCAGCTTGGGCGGGAGTGGGGAGACCCAGTACTTC. Its translation: CASSLGGSGETQYF.

This clone was seen only a few times. The chain has TRBV7-7 and TRBJ2-2; no reliable D call. Trimming removed 1 base from V and 4 bases from J, with 4 bases in between. The CDR3 is made up of 13 amino acids. The V gene's germline CDR1 is SSHAT and CDR2 FNYEAQ (reference sequence). The CDR3 sequence: CASSLDSTGELFF. CDR3 nucleotide sequence: TGTGCCAGCAGCTTAGACTCCACCGGGGAGCTGTTTTTT.

V is TRBV18 and J is TRBJ2-7; 11 nucleotides align to TRBD1. V trimming: 3 bases; J trimming: 1 base; junction bases outside the gene matches: 5. Germline V gene data show CDR1 as KGHSH and CDR2 as LQKENI. The CDR3 is made up of 16 amino acids. DNA for the CDR3: TGTGCCAGCTCACCGAGGACAGGGGGCAATTCCTACGAGCAGTACTTC. It yields the protein CASSPRTGGNSYEQYF.

The chain links TRBV5-4 to TRBJ2-3; 9 bases are shared with TRBD2. The CDR3 extends over 15 amino acids. The V gene's germline CDR1 is SGHNT and CDR2 YYREEE (reference sequence). After removal of 1 base from V and 6 bases from J, the junction contained 6 bases not matched to a gene. The CDR3: CASSLRGGGADTQYF. CDR3 bases: TGTGCCAGCAGCTTGCGTGGCGGGGGGGCGGATACGCAGTATTTT.

CDR3 sequence reads: CASSYSVTGLVYGYTF. The DNA of the CDR3 is TGTGCCAGCAGTTACTCAGTGACAGGGCTTGTCTATGGCTACACCTTC. The J gene is TRBJ1-2, the V gene TRBV6-5; 7 bases match TRBD1. With 0 bases clipped from V and 4 bases from J, the junction kept 8 bases outside the gene matches. The CDR3 is 16 amino acids. From germline, CDR1 is MNHEY and CDR2 SVGAGI.